These 30 T cell receptor beta chains share one sample of origin, sequenced in a study of control samples from healthy donors and cancer patients. Only in-frame clones appear in the TCRdb table, and some are missing; sequencing was by immunoSEQ multiplex PCR. The sample shows roughly 120,000 clones, 80% to 90% of them seen only once. Sequenced material: PBMCs. The receptors derive from a woman aged 45 to 65 with colorectal cancer.

This rearrangement joins TRBV5-1 to TRBJ2-2; D not resolved. CDR1 is SGHRS, CDR2 YFSETQ, per germline. The CDR3 runs to 13 residues. V gave up 4 bases and J gave up 8 bases, with 12 bases separating them. The CDR3 loop is CASSPEAAGELFF. The CDR3 coding sequence is TGCGCCAGCAGCCCAGAGGCGGCGGGGGAGCTGTTTTTT. Based on the CDR3 plus reference TRBV5-1 and TRBJ2-2, the full variable domain is KAGVTQTPRYLIKTRGQQVTLSCSPISGHRSVSWYQQTPGQGLQFLFEYFSETQRNKGNFPGRFSGRQFSNSRSEMNVSTLELGDSALYLCASSPEAAGELFFGEGSRLTVL.

The V call is TRBV3-1 (or the pseudogene TRBV3-2), the J call TRBJ2-7; D could derive from TRBD1 or TRBD2 (5 bases each). This CDR3 is built from 15 residues. Germline CDR1 LGHDT, CDR2 YNNKEL (reference sequence). The V end lost 1 base, the J end lost 4 bases, and 14 bases lay between the germline ends. CDR3 amino acids: CASSQAPGPTYEQYF. In DNA, the CDR3 is TGTGCCAGCAGCCAAGCCCCGGGACCTACTTACGAGCAGTACTTC.

This clone has only a few counts. The V call is TRBV4-2, the J call TRBJ2-3; 9 nucleotides match TRBD2. The germline V gene encodes CDR1 LGHNA and CDR2 YNFKEQ. V lost 1 base, J lost 5 bases, and 10 bases stayed unmatched. This CDR3 contains 17 residues. DNA of the CDR3: TGTGCCAGCAGCCAAGGAACCGAGCGGGGGGAGATAGATACGCAGTATTTT. Amino acids: CASSQGTERGEIDTQYF.

The CDR3 DNA reads as TGTGCCAGCAGCGTAGTGTTAGGGCCGGGGGCCAACGTCCTGACTTTC. It yields the protein CASSVVLGPGANVLTF. This chain uses TRBV9 with TRBJ2-6, with D hard to call. The CDR3 covers 16 residues. The germline gives CDR1 SGDLS, CDR2 YYNGEE. Trimming shortened V by 0 bases and J by 4 bases, and 11 bases separated the two germline ends.

This clone came up once. This chain uses TRBV20-1 with TRBJ1-1, with no clear D. The CDR3 runs to 14 residues. Trimming stripped 3 bases from V and 3 bases from J, with 14 bases between. The germline CDR1 and CDR2 sequences are DFQATT and SNEGSKA (reference sequence). CDR3 nucleotide sequence: TGCAGTGCTAGTTACCGACGGAGGGACACTGAAGCTTTCTTT. Protein sequence: CSASYRRRDTEAFF.

The V and J genes are TRBV30 and TRBJ2-7, with 11 bases fitting TRBD1. Losses at the gene ends were 3 bases for V and 6 bases for J; bases not matched to a gene: 4. This CDR3 has 13 residues. Germline CDR1 and CDR2: GTSNPN and SVGIG (reference sequence). Written as DNA, the CDR3 is TGTGCCTGGAGAGGGACAGGGGGGACCGAGCAGTACTTC. Amino acid sequence: CAWRGTGGTEQYF. The full variable domain, rest sourced from reference TRBV30 and TRBJ2-7, is SQTIHQWPATLVQPVGSPLSLECTVEGTSNPNLYWYRQAAGRGLQLLFYSVGIGQISSEVPQNLSASRPQDRQFILSSKKLLLSDSGFYLCAWRGTGGTEQYFGPGTRLTVT.

The chain has TRBV2 and TRBJ2-7; 14 bases agree with TRBD2. Germline assignment: CDR1 SNHLY and CDR2 FYNNEI. J was trimmed by 4 bases and V by 5 bases; bases with no gene match: 7. This CDR3 has 16 amino acids. CDR3 in amino acids: CASSSGTSGSRYEQYF. The CDR3 coding sequence is TGTGCCAGCAGTTCTGGGACTAGCGGGAGTCGTTACGAGCAGTACTTC.

This clone has a single count. This chain connects TRBV7-2 to TRBJ1-4, with unresolved D. V was pared by 1 base and J by 8 bases, with 11 bases between. This CDR3 is 14 amino acids long. Germline CDR1 and CDR2: SGHTA and FQGNSA. The CDR3, as DNA: TGTGCCAGCAGCTTAGACGGCAGAGGGGAAAAACTGTTTTTT. It is translated as CASSLDGRGEKLFF.

The chain employs TRBV4-1 and TRBJ2-1; 7 bases are a match to TRBD1. Germline assignment: CDR1 MGHRA and CDR2 YSYEKL. The CDR3 is 15 residues long. V trimming: 1 base; J trimming: 7 bases; junction bases outside the gene matches: 7. CDR3 protein: CASSQGGAGGNEQFF. The CDR3, as DNA: TGCGCCAGCAGCCAAGGAGGAGCAGGGGGAAATGAGCAGTTCTTC.

CDR3 nucleotide sequence: TGTGCCAGCAGCTTTCGACAGGGGGTAGCCGGGGAGCTGTTTTTT. Amino acid sequence: CASSFRQGVAGELFF. The rearrangement links TRBV7-8 to TRBJ2-2, with 9 positions matching TRBD1. CDR3 size: 15 residues. The ends lost 3 bases at V and 6 bases at J; junction bases unmatched: 5. Germline loops: CDR1 SGHVS, CDR2 FQNEAQ.

J is TRBJ2-7 and V is TRBV9, with 8 bases that match TRBD1. Germline CDR1 and CDR2: SGDLS and YYNGEE. The CDR3 is made up of 13 amino acids. Trimming removed 3 bases from V and 3 bases from J; junction bases left unmatched: 2. The CDR3 sequence: CASSGDRFYEQYF. Written as DNA, the CDR3 is TGTGCCAGCAGCGGGGACAGGTTCTACGAGCAGTACTTC.

J is TRBJ2-3 and V is TRBV9; the D gene is possibly TRBD1 (5 bases). CDR3 length: 16 residues. Trimming shortened V by 4 bases and J by 0 bases, and 15 bases separated the two germline ends. Per germline, CDR1 SGDLS and CDR2 YYNGEE. The CDR3 DNA sequence: TGTGCCAGCAGCTCCTACAGGACCCCTAGCACAGATACGCAGTATTTT. The encoded protein is CASSSYRTPSTDTQYF.

The rearrangement joins TRBV5-1 to TRBJ2-4, with TRBD1 matching 12 bases. The CDR3 totals 16 residues. CDR1 is SGHRS and CDR2 is YFSETQ in the germline V gene. V shed 3 bases and J 6 bases; nucleotides not matched to a gene: 7. The CDR3 DNA sequence: TGCGCCAGCAGCTCTCAGGGACAGGGGGCCCGAAACATTCAGTACTTC. This codes for CASSSQGQGARNIQYF.

The chain has TRBV10-1 and TRBJ2-1, with 8 bases lining up with TRBD2. CDR1 and CDR2 from the germline V gene are WNHNN and SYGVQD (reference sequence). The J segment lost 7 bases and the V segment lost 2 bases, leaving 7 bases of the junction unmatched. This CDR3 contains 15 residues. Here the CDR3 DNA reads TGCGCCAGCAGTGAGGGGAGCGGGAGAGTAAATGAGCAGTTCTTC. Its protein product is CASSEGSGRVNEQFF.

The V gene is TRBV24-1, the J gene TRBJ2-3; 11 positions agree with TRBD2. CDR1 is KGHDR and CDR2 is SFDVKD in the germline V gene. This CDR3 contains 17 residues. V lost 3 bases to trimming and J lost 5 bases; unmatched junction nucleotides: 9. CDR3 sequence reads: CATSDEMGLAARDTQYF. The CDR3 coding sequence is TGTGCCACCAGTGATGAGATGGGACTAGCGGCCCGAGATACGCAGTATTTT.

V gene TRBV5-1 combines with J gene TRBJ1-1; possible D gene TRBD1, 5 bases. The CDR3 runs 16 residues. V lost 0 bases to trimming and J lost 1 base, with 13 bases between them. Germline CDR1 is SGHRS and CDR2 is YFSETQ. Here the CDR3 DNA reads TGCGCCAGCAGCTTGGAGACGGGGGTGAGGAACACTGAAGCTTTCTTT. It yields the protein CASSLETGVRNTEAFF.

Turning to this clone: Germline is not matched at one junction end, which may reflect a read error. V gene TRBV6-4 combines with J gene TRBJ2-2; no reliable D call. The CDR3 loop spans 12 amino acids. Germline CDR1 and CDR2: MRHNA and SNTAGT. The CDR3 coding sequence is TGTGCCAGCAGTGCTGACACCAGGGAGCTGTTTTTT. Translating gives CASSADTRELFF.

This chain joins TRBV6-5 and TRBJ1-2, with D uncertain. CDR3 size: 13 residues. V lost 8 bases to trimming and J lost 2 bases, with 12 bases between them. The germline gives CDR1 MNHEY, CDR2 SVGAGI. The CDR3, as DNA: TGTGCCAGCGCATCTTCGCCGAACTATGGCTACACCTTC. Encoded protein: CASASSPNYGYTF.

For the CDR3, the DNA is TGTGCCAGCAGCCCACAGGGGGCGGCTACTGAAGCTTTCTTT. Its translation: CASSPQGAATEAFF. The V and J genes are TRBV7-9 and TRBJ1-1; 9 bases line up with TRBD1. The ends lost 5 bases at V and 5 bases at J; junction bases unmatched: 6. Germline values: CDR1 SEHNR, CDR2 FQNEAQ (reference sequence). CDR3 length: 14 residues.

The chain employs TRBV7-9 and TRBJ2-3; D is undetermined. V gave up 3 bases and J gave up 2 bases, with 3 bases separating them. The CDR3 has 12 residues. The germline V gene encodes CDR1 SEHNR and CDR2 FQNEAQ (reference sequence). CDR3 in amino acids: CASSFNTDTQYF. CDR3 DNA: TGTGCCAGCAGCTTTAACACAGATACGCAGTATTTT.

The table lists this clone with a few counts. In nucleotides, the CDR3 is TGTGCCAGCAGTCAGACTAGATCTGAGCAGTTCTTC. It yields the protein CASSQTRSEQFF. The chain links TRBV3-1 (or the pseudogene TRBV3-2) to TRBJ2-1; maybe TRBD2 (6 bases). Germline V gene data show CDR1 as LGHDT and CDR2 as YNNKEL (reference sequence). Trimming took 6 bases from V and 9 from J, leaving 12 bases between them. The length of the CDR3 is 12 residues.

V gene TRBV25-1 combines with J gene TRBJ2-5; 10 nucleotides match TRBD2. The CDR3 loop spans 15 amino acids. V trimming: 2 bases; J trimming: 1 base; junction bases outside the gene matches: 1. CDR1 and CDR2 (germline): MGHDK, SYGVNS. The chain's CDR3 is CASSETSGAQETQYF. For the CDR3, the DNA is TGTGCCAGCAGTGAAACTAGCGGGGCCCAAGAGACCCAGTACTTC.

This CDR3 reads CAWSVKGFGGQPQHF. Written as DNA, the CDR3 is TGTGCCTGGAGTGTCAAGGGCTTTGGGGGTCAGCCCCAGCATTTT. This chain uses TRBV30 with TRBJ1-5; D is possibly TRBD1 (5 bases). The V gene's germline CDR1 is GTSNPN and CDR2 SVGIG (reference sequence). This CDR3 comprises 15 residues. The V end lost 0 bases, the J end lost 6 bases, and 15 bases lay between the germline ends.

The chain combines TRBV6-5 with TRBJ2-3; D is possibly TRBD1 (5 bases). With 2 bases removed from V and 2 bases from J, the gap between germline ends came to 14 bases. This CDR3 has 16 residues. Germline V CDR1 and CDR2: MNHEY, SVGAGI. In DNA, the CDR3 is TGTGCCAGCAGTTACGGTTCAGGGTATGCCACAGATACGCAGTATTTT. Its protein is CASSYGSGYATDTQYF.

V is TRBV30 and J is TRBJ1-2; TRBD1 aligns across 7 bases. V dropped 8 bases and J dropped 5; count of bases not matched to a gene: 5. Germline CDR1 and CDR2: GTSNPN and SVGIG (reference sequence). The CDR3 spans 11 residues. The CDR3, as DNA: TGTGCCCGCGGACAGGCTTATGGCTACACCTTC. Translated: CARGQAYGYTF.

A word on this clone: Mismatch with germline at one junction end may stem from a read error. The chain employs TRBV10-3 and TRBJ2-7; 12 positions agree with TRBD2. CDR3 length: 15 amino acids. CDR1 is ENHRY, CDR2 SYGVKD, per germline. The CDR3 loop reads CAINELAGGPGEQYF. In DNA form, the CDR3 reads TGTGCCATCAATGAGCTAGCGGGAGGGCCGGGGGAGCAGTACTTC.

This clone was seen a handful of times. The chain is built from TRBV7-3 and TRBJ1-1; weak D call: TRBD1 (5 bases). This CDR3 is built from 15 residues. Looked up from germline, CDR1 is SGHTA and CDR2 is FQGTGA. V lost 3 bases and J 4 bases, leaving 15 bases between the germline ends. The CDR3 region is CASSFRGPPGTEAFF. The CDR3 DNA is TGTGCCAGCAGCTTTCGGGGCCCCCCGGGCACTGAAGCTTTCTTT.

V usage is TRBV27 and J usage is TRBJ2-5; 11 bases fit TRBD2. Germline CDR1 reads MNHEY; CDR2 reads SMNVEV (reference sequence). Trimming at V came to 0 bases and at J to 5 bases, leaving 5 bases not matched to a gene. CDR3 size: 16 residues. CDR3 protein: CASSLSPTSGKETQYF. The CDR3 bases are TGTGCCAGCAGTTTATCCCCGACTAGCGGGAAGGAGACCCAGTACTTC.

The rearrangement uses TRBV3-1 (or the pseudogene TRBV3-2) and TRBJ2-7; D is undetermined. V dropped 0 bases and J dropped 3 bases, with 6 bases sitting between them. The CDR3 consists of 13 residues. The germline CDR1 and CDR2 sequences are LGHDT and YNNKEL (reference sequence). As DNA, the CDR3 is TGTGCCAGCAGCCAAGACAGGTTCTACGAGCAGTACTTC. As protein: CASSQDRFYEQYF.

The chain uses TRBV27 and TRBJ2-1; TRBD2 aligns across 8 bases. The CDR3 loop spans 16 amino acids. Germline values: CDR1 MNHEY, CDR2 SMNVEV (reference sequence). Germline trimming cut 4 bases from V and 3 bases from J; bases unmatched to any gene: 8. This CDR3 is CASSWALADFYNEQFF. CDR3 sequence (DNA): TGTGCCAGCAGTTGGGCACTAGCGGACTTCTACAATGAGCAGTTCTTC.